This TCR beta chain was captured in a study of T cells expressing NK-cell markers. The study's findings and limits: The CD3+CD56-NKG2C+ fraction of four donors was likewise dominated by these clonotypes. The study found dominant NKG2C+ clonotypes at roughly 1.0-8% of CD8+ T cells in roughly six donors.

TCRdb reprocessed the 5' RACE reads; each CDR3 protein has one entry and no DNA is given. The sample's table shows about 550,000 distinct CDR3 sequences. As for this clonotype: The antigen is unknown.

From germline, CDR1 is MNHEY and CDR2 SVGAGI. The CDR3 consists of 16 residues. The sequenced sample consisted of blood T cells: a sorted CD56 or NKG2C T cell subset, CD4+ or CD8+ T cells, or bulk PBMC T cells (not recorded which). This clonotype was obtained from a man between 18 and 35 years old in good health. The chain joins TRBV6-5 to TRBJ2-7; TCRdb's D call, TRBD1, is unchecked because there is no DNA. CDR3 loop: CASSHFVGQGTYEQYF.